This TCR beta chain stems from a study of T cells after yellow fever vaccination. Study observations and caveats: High-abundance clonotypes from the bulk population could contaminate FACS-sorted repertoires. Researchers noted that a small share of clonotypes showed up in both CD4 and CD8 compartments.

This clonotype was observed at least ten times. Antigen unknown. Trimming removed 5 bases at V and 9 bases at J, with 16 bases between. This CDR3 region has 12 residues. Germline assignment: CDR1 SQVTM and CDR2 ANQGSEA. The authors made TCR cDNA by 5'RACE template switching, adding a universal primer site and UMIs. TCRdb recomputed calls from the 5' RACE reads with MiXCR, one row per CDR3 protein. The sample includes about 99,000 distinct CDR3 sequences, 5.8% of them seen just once. The clonotype comes from a man between 18 and 35 years old who received the YFV17D yellow fever vaccine. Source: CD8+ T cells sorted from PBMCs, taken 10 days after the yellow fever booster vaccination. The rearrangement uses TRBV29-1 and TRBJ2-5, with a possible D match to TRBD2 (6 bases). The CDR3, as DNA: TGCAGCGTTTTTAGCCAGTCGGGGGCCCAGTACTTC. Amino acid sequence: CSVFSQSGAQYF.